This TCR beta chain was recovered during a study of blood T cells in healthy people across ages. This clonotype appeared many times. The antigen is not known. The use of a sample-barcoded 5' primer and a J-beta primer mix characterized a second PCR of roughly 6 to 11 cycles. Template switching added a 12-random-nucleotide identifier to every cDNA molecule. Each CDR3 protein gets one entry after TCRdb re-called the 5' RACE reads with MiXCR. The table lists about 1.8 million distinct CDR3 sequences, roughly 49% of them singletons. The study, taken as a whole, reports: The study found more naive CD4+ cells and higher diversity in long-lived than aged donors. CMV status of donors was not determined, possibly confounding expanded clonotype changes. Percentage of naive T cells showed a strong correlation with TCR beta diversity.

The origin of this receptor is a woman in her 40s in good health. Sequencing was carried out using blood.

The CDR3 bases are TGCAGCGTAAAATCGACAGGGCTCCCAGATACGCAGTATTTT. Translated: CSVKSTGLPDTQYF. The rearrangement joins TRBV29-1 to TRBJ2-3; the match to TRBD1 covers 7 bases. The CDR3 has 14 residues. V was clipped by 6 bases and J by 4 bases; unmatched bases: 10. CDR1 and CDR2 from the germline V gene are SQVTM and ANQGSEA.